This TCR beta chain was captured by sequencing in a study of cytomegalovirus exposure and HLA in healthy donors. Trimming at V came to 3 bases and at J to 4 bases, leaving 6 bases not matched to a gene. The germline CDR1 and CDR2 sequences are SQVTM and ANQGSEA. The CDR3 consists of 14 residues. Points on this clone: Its target is not known.

Overall study results and limits: Cytomegalovirus association was listed for approximately 160 TCR beta chains. Diagnosis of cytomegalovirus status made by the classifier reportedly showed high specificity and sensitivity. In vitro confirmation showed a few CMV-associated chains to be CMV antigen specific.

Profiling relied on immunoSEQ multiplex PCR, and the TCRdb table lists in-frame clones only, not all of them. The profile shows under 200,000 clones, around nine tenths of them singletons. The chain is built from TRBV29-1 and TRBJ1-1, with 9 bases fitting TRBD1. The specimen was PBMCs. The clonotype originates from a woman aged 18-30 years in good health and CMV-seropositive. The CDR3 nucleotides are TGCAGCGTTGATCCGGGACAGGGTCGCACTGAAGCTTTCTTT. It translates to CSVDPGQGRTEAFF.